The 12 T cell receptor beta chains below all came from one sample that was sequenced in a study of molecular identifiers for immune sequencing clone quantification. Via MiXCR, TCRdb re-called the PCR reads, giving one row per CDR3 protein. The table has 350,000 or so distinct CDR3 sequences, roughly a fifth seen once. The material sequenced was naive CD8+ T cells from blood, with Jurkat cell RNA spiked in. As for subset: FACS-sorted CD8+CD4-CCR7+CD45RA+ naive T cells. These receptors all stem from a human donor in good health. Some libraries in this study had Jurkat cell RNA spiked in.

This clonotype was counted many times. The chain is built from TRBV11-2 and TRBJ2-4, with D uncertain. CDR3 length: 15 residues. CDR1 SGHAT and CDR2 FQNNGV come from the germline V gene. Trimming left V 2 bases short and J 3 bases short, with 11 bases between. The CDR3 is CASSLSDYSKNIQYF. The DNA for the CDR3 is TGTGCCAGCAGCTTATCAGATTATAGCAAAAACATTCAGTACTTC.

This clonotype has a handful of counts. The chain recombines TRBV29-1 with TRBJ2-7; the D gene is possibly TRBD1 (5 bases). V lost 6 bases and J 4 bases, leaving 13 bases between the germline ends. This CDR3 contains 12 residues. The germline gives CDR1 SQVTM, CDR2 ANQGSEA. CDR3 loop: CSVLLTAYEQYF. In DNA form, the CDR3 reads TGCAGCGTACTACTGACAGCTTACGAGCAGTACTTC.

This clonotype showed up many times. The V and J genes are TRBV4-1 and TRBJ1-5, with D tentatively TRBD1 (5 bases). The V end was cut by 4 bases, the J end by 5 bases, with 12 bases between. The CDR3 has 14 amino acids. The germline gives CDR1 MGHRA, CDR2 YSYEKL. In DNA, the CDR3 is TGCGCCAGCAGCCCCGACAGATTCCATCAGCCCCAGCATTTT. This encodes CASSPDRFHQPQHF.

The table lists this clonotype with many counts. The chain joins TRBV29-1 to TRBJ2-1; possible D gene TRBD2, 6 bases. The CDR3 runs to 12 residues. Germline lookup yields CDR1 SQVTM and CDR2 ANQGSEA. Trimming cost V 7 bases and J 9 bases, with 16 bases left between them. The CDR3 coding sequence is TGCAGCGCCGGTCGGGGGACCGGTGAGCAGTTCTTC. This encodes CSAGRGTGEQFF.

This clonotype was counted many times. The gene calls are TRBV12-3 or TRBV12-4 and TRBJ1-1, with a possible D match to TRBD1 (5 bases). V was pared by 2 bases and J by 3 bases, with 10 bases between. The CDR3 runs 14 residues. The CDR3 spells CASSLLGEDTEAFF. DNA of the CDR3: TGTGCCAGCAGTTTATTGGGGGAGGACACTGAAGCTTTCTTT.

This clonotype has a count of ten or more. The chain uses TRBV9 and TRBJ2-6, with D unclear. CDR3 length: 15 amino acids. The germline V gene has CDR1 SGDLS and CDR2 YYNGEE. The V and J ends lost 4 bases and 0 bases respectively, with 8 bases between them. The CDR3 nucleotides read TGTGCCAGCAGCTCCAGCAGCTCTGGGGCCAACGTCCTGACTTTC. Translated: CASSSSSSGANVLTF.

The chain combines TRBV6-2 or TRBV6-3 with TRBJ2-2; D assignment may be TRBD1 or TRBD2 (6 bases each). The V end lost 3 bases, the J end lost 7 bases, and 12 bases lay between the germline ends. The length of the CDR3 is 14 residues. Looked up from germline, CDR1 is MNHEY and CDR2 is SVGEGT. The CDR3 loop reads CASSYRGQIGELFF. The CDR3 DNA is TGTGCCAGCAGTTATCGGGGGCAGATCGGGGAGCTGTTTTTT.

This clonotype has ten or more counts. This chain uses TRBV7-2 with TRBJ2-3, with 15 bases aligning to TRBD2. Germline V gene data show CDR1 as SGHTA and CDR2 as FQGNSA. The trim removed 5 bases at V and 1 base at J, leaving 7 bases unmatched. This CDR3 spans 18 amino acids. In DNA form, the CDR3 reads TGTGCCAGCAGCACCGGGACTAGCGGGGGGTACGGCACAGATACGCAGTATTTT. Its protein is CASSTGTSGGYGTDTQYF.

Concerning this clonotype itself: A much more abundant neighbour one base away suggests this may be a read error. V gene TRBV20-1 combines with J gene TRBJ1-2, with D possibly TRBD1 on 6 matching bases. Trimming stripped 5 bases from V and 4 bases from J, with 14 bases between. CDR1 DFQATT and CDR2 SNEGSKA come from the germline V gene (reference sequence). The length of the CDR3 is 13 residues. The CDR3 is CSAPGQTVYGYTF. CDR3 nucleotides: TGCAGTGCTCCCGGACAGACCGTCTATGGCTACACCTTC.

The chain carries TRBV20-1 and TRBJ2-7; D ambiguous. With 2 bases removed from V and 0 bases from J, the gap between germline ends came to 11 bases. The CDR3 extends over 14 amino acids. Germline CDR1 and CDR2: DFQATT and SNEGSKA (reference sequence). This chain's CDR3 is CSARPAEPSYEQYF. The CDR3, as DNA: TGCAGTGCTAGACCGGCAGAGCCCTCCTACGAGCAGTACTTC.

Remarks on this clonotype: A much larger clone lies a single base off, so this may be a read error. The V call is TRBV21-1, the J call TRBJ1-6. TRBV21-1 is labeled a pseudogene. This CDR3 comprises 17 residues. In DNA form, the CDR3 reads TGTGCCAGCAGCAAAGTCTCCGGGGAGCCCCATAATCCACCCCTCCACTTT. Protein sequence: CASSKVSGEPHNPPLHF.

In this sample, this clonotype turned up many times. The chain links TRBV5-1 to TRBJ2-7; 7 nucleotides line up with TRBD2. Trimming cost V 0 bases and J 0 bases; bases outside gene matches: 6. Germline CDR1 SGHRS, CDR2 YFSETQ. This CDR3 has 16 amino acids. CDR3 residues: CASSLDRGVYSYEQYF. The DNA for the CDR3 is TGCGCCAGCAGCTTGGACCGGGGGGTCTACTCCTACGAGCAGTACTTC.